What follows are 22 T cell receptor beta chains derived from one specimen sequenced in a study of early T cells in non-severe SARS-CoV-2 infection (dated by TCRdb to 2020 to 2023). Library prep was done by 5' RACE. Sequencing took place on a NextSeq 500. The raw public reads went through TCRdb reprocessing: fastp at Q25, MiXCR clone calling, in-frame beta chains kept. Identical CDR3 protein sequences are pooled into one entry, listed with their most common genes and DNA. This sample has 52,000 or so distinct CDR3 sequences in its table, and more than 6.5% of those were observed once. The top ten constitute about 5.9% of the sample. This specimen was whole blood, taken at baseline. The receptors here all came from an adult who was a healthcare worker with PCR-confirmed SARS-CoV-2 infection or an uninfected control (not recorded which).

This clonotype was observed a few times. The V call is TRBV9, the J call TRBJ2-1, with a possible D match to TRBD2 (6 bases). Germline lookup yields CDR1 SGDLS and CDR2 YYNGEE. V was trimmed by 0 bases and J by 7 bases, leaving 14 bases between them. The CDR3 extends over 15 amino acids. The DNA of the CDR3 is TGTGCCAGCAGCGTAGGACTGGGGGGTGAAAATGAGCAGTTCTTC. Translating gives CASSVGLGGENEQFF.

This clonotype was seen many times. The chain uses TRBV7-2 and TRBJ2-1; D gene unclear. Germline CDR1 is SGHTA and CDR2 is FQGNSA. Trimming took 1 base from V and 0 from J, leaving 10 bases between them. This CDR3 has 16 amino acids. The CDR3 spells CASSLGAASSYNEQFF. CDR3 nucleotide sequence: TGTGCCAGCAGCTTAGGGGCAGCGAGCTCCTACAATGAGCAGTTCTTC.

This clonotype was detected many times. The rearrangement joins TRBV29-1 to TRBJ1-1, with D possibly TRBD1 on 5 matching bases. Between the trimmed V and J ends, which lost 5 bases and 5 bases, there was a span of 12 bases. Germline V lookup: CDR1 SQVTM, CDR2 ANQGSEA. The CDR3 runs to 12 residues. As DNA, the CDR3 is TGCAGCGTTCTCCGGGGCGGGACTGAAGCTTTCTTT. Translating it yields CSVLRGGTEAFF. The variable domain in full, completed from reference TRBV29-1 and TRBJ1-1, reads SAVISQKPSRDICQRGTSLTIQCQVDSQVTMMFWYRQQPGQSLTLIATANQGSEATYESGFVIDKFPISRPNLTFSTLTVSNMSPEDSSIYLCSVLRGGTEAFFGQGTRLTVV.

This clonotype showed up many times. The chain is built from TRBV3-1 and TRBJ1-1; D gene ambiguous. The CDR3 length is 11 residues. V lost 6 bases and J 8 bases, leaving 10 bases between the germline ends. CDR1 LGHDT and CDR2 YNNKEL come from the germline V gene (reference sequence). The CDR3 reads CASRLGVEAFF. DNA of the CDR3: TGTGCCAGCAGGCTGGGAGTGGAAGCTTTCTTT.

This clonotype was counted between two and nine times. The chain recombines TRBV7-8 with TRBJ1-1; no definite D call. The CDR3 totals 14 residues. The V gene's germline CDR1 is SGHVS and CDR2 FQNEAQ. V shed 3 bases and J shed 1 base, with 9 bases lying between them. The CDR3 here is CASSFRSKNTEAFF. CDR3 coding DNA: TGTGCCAGCAGCTTTCGAAGTAAGAACACTGAAGCTTTCTTT.

This clonotype showed up many times. The chain has TRBV20-1 and TRBJ2-5; 7 bases agree with TRBD2. The V segment lost 6 bases and the J segment 1 base; nucleotides outside the gene matches: 5. Per the germline V gene, CDR1 is DFQATT and CDR2 is SNEGSKA (reference sequence). The CDR3 extends over 13 amino acids. CDR3 loop: CSAGTSVQETQYF. The CDR3 bases are TGCAGTGCGGGTACTAGCGTCCAAGAGACCCAGTACTTC.

This clonotype is medium-sized within its sample. V is TRBV20-1 and J is TRBJ1-6; TRBD1 matches 7 bases. CDR1 and CDR2 from the germline V gene are DFQATT and SNEGSKA (reference sequence). The junction had 23 bases not matched to a gene; V was cut back by 1 base and J by 8 bases. This CDR3 region has 20 residues. CDR3 sequence (DNA): TGCAGTGCTAGAGTTTCTGTCAGCTCTGCACAGGGGTACAAGGATTCACCCCTCCACTTT. Its protein is CSARVSVSSAQGYKDSPLHF.

This clonotype has a count of ten or more. The chain employs TRBV12-3 or TRBV12-4 and TRBJ2-6; D not resolved. The V end was cut by 5 bases, the J end by 0 bases, with 8 bases between. The CDR3 runs to 15 residues. The CDR3 loop reads CASSAFLSGANVLTF. DNA of the CDR3: TGTGCCAGCAGTGCCTTCCTCTCTGGGGCCAACGTCCTGACTTTC.

This clonotype was detected many times. J is TRBJ2-2 and V is TRBV7-2; 7 bases are shared with TRBD2. The germline gives CDR1 SGHTA, CDR2 FQGNSA. The CDR3 is 16 amino acids. Trimming took 1 base from V and 7 from J; bases not matched to a gene: 9. CDR3 amino acids: CASSLDPSSGDGELFF. The DNA of the CDR3 is TGTGCCAGCAGCTTAGATCCTAGCAGCGGGGACGGGGAGCTGTTTTTT.

The chain uses TRBV14 and TRBJ2-1, with D uncertain. In germline, CDR1 is SGHDN, CDR2 FVKESK. Between the trimmed V and J ends, which lost 2 bases and 0 bases, there was a span of 11 bases. This CDR3 comprises 16 residues. CDR3 coding DNA: TGTGCCAGCAGCCAACCTCTCACGAGCTCCTACAATGAGCAGTTCTTC. Translated: CASSQPLTSSYNEQFF.

The V call is TRBV6-5, the J call TRBJ2-3; maybe TRBD2 (7 bases). The CDR3 is 13 residues long. The V end lost 8 bases, the J end lost 1 base, and 10 bases lay between the germline ends. In germline, CDR1 is MNHEY, CDR2 SVGAGI. CDR3 loop: CASGGGGTDTQYF. In DNA form, the CDR3 reads TGTGCCAGCGGCGGGGGCGGCACAGATACGCAGTATTTT.

This clonotype was observed a few times. The rearrangement joins TRBV25-1 to TRBJ2-3, with D perhaps matching TRBD2 (5 bases). V was trimmed by 6 bases and J by 0 bases, leaving 7 bases between them. The CDR3 totals 13 residues. Germline lookup yields CDR1 MGHDK and CDR2 SYGVNS. CDR3 bases: TGTGCCAGCAGGGACTTTAGCACAGATACGCAGTATTTT. The encoded protein is CASRDFSTDTQYF.

This clonotype was counted only a few times. The CDR3 bases are TGTGCCAGCAGTAGGAGCTCCTATAATTCACCCCTCCACTTT. Its translation: CASSRSSYNSPLHF. V usage is TRBV25-1 and J usage is TRBJ1-6; D uncertain. The CDR3 has 14 residues. V dropped 5 bases and J dropped 0 bases, with 5 bases sitting between them. CDR1 and CDR2 from the germline V gene are MGHDK and SYGVNS.

This clonotype showed up just a few times. This sequence joins TRBV12-3 or TRBV12-4 and TRBJ1-1; D is ambiguous. The CDR3 loop spans 13 amino acids. V lost 3 bases, J lost 11 bases, and 16 bases lay in between. The CDR3 nucleotides are TGTGCCAGCAGTTTTGGTTCTTGGGCAATCGCTTTCTTT. It specifies CASSFGSWAIAFF.

This clonotype was recorded at least ten times. The gene calls are TRBV28 and TRBJ1-2; 7 bases align to TRBD1. The CDR3 spans 13 residues. V was pared by 6 bases and J by 7 bases, with 8 bases of the junction left unmatched. CDR1 and CDR2 (germline): MDHEN, SYDVKM. The CDR3 DNA reads as TGTGCCAGCAGAGTACAGGGGTTAGGTGGCTACACCTTC. Its translation: CASRVQGLGGYTF.

This clonotype has a count of ten or more. The J gene is TRBJ1-5, the V gene TRBV7-9; 7 positions agree with TRBD1. The CDR3 has 14 residues. Germline lookup yields CDR1 SEHNR and CDR2 FQNEAQ (reference sequence). V dropped 1 base and J dropped 4; count of bases not matched to a gene: 1. CDR3 loop: CASSLGRGNQPQHF. CDR3 DNA sequence: TGTGCCAGCAGCTTAGGCAGGGGGAATCAGCCCCAGCATTTT.

This clonotype was counted at least ten times. The CDR3 DNA is TGCAGCGTTGAAAAATCGGGGCACGAAAAACTGTTTTTT. Its translation: CSVEKSGHEKLFF. V gene TRBV29-1 combines with J gene TRBJ1-4, with a tentative D call TRBD1 (5 bases). The CDR3 is made up of 13 amino acids. Per the germline V gene, CDR1 is SQVTM and CDR2 is ANQGSEA. The ends were cut back, 2 bases at V and 8 bases at J, with 12 bases in the middle.

This clonotype appeared a few times. The chain joins TRBV9 to TRBJ1-3; D is undetermined. The CDR3 runs to 12 residues. Trimming pared 4 bases from V and 6 bases from J, leaving 8 bases between. The V gene's germline CDR1 is SGDLS and CDR2 YYNGEE. This chain's CDR3 is CASSTLVNTIYF. CDR3 coding DNA: TGTGCCAGCAGCACCCTTGTAAACACCATATATTTT.

This clonotype came up many times. This chain connects TRBV28 to TRBJ2-1; maybe TRBD2 (6 bases). Germline values: CDR1 MDHEN, CDR2 SYDVKM. Trimming cost V 5 bases and J 0 bases, with 17 bases left between them. The length of the CDR3 is 17 residues. CDR3 nucleotide sequence: TGTGCCAGCAGTCCAGGGACTGGGGCTTACTCCTACAATGAGCAGTTCTTC. It is translated as CASSPGTGAYSYNEQFF. The full variable domain, its missing parts supplied by reference TRBV28 and TRBJ2-1, is DVKVTQSSRYLVKRTGEKVFLECVQDMDHENMFWYRQDPGLGLRLIYFSYDVKMKEKGDIPEGYSVSREKKERFSLILESASTNQTSMYLCASSPGTGAYSYNEQFFGPGTRLTVL.

This chain joins TRBV6-6 and TRBJ1-6, with TRBD1 as a possible D gene (6 bases). V was shortened by 3 bases and J by 9 bases, with 12 bases between the two germline ends. CDR1 is MNHNY, CDR2 SVGAGI, per germline (reference sequence). CDR3 length: 14 amino acids. CDR3: CASSYRDTGSPLHF. The CDR3 nucleotides are TGTGCCAGCAGTTATAGGGACACAGGTTCACCCCTCCACTTT.

This clonotype was picked up many times. The chain links TRBV29-1 to TRBJ2-3, with D hard to call. Germline CDR1 SQVTM, CDR2 ANQGSEA. V was trimmed by 4 bases and J by 6 bases, leaving 11 bases between them. CDR3 length equals 12 residues. This chain's CDR3 is CSVANSADTQYF. Written as DNA, the CDR3 is TGCAGCGTTGCGAATTCGGCGGATACGCAGTATTTT.

This clonotype came up a few times. Compared with germline, one end of the junction differs, possibly owing to a read error. The chain couples TRBV28 to TRBJ2-3, with 8 positions matching TRBD2. The CDR3 runs 16 residues. Germline CDR1 and CDR2: MDHEN and SYDVKM. The CDR3 DNA reads as TGTGCCAGCAGTTTAAGCGCGGCGGGGGGCACACATACGCAGTATTTT. Protein: CASSLSAAGGTHTQYF.